The rows below give T cell receptor beta chains drawn from one sample of a study of blood T cell repertoires in COVID-19. Some clones are missing from TCRdb's copy, which holds only in-frame ones; the method was immunoSEQ multiplex PCR. Found here are approximately 52,000 clones, approximately 81% of them singletons; the top ten hold about an eighth. The sequencing input was peripheral blood. The receptors stem from a woman aged 80 or older with acute or convalescent COVID-19. Each CDR3 is given with its conserved first and last residue. A D gene is named only where the DNA matches it firmly. Expanded clones are given a class, and other clones once, few, many or no size at all.

D gene: .
CDR3 length: 16
clone size: .
J gene: TRBJ1-2
V gene: TRBV14
CDR3 DNA: TGTGCCAGCAGCCAGGGTCCGATTGACAGGAACTATGGCTACACCTTC
CDR3 protein: CASSQGPIDRNYGYTF

D gene: TRBD2
CDR3 length: 14
clone size: .
J gene: TRBJ2-5
V gene: TRBV2
CDR3 DNA: TGTGCCAGCAGTCAGACTAGCAACCAAGAGACCCAGTACTTC
CDR3 protein: CASSQTSNQETQYF

D gene: TRBD1
CDR3 length: 15
clone size: once
J gene: TRBJ2-7
V gene: TRBV4-1
CDR3 DNA: TGCGCCAGCAGCCACCCGGGACAGGGAATACGGGAGCAGTACTTC
CDR3 protein: CASSHPGQGIREQYF

D gene: .
CDR3 length: 15
clone size: .
J gene: TRBJ2-5
V gene: TRBV29-1
CDR3 DNA: TGCAGCGTTGGTCAACGGCGGCTGCTCCAAGAGACCCAGTACTTC
CDR3 protein: CSVGQRRLLQETQYF

D gene: TRBD2
CDR3 length: 14
clone size: .
J gene: TRBJ2-5
V gene: TRBV3-1/TRBV3-2
CDR3 DNA: TGTGCCAGCAGCTTCCTAGCGGGGGGTGAGACCCAGTACTTC
CDR3 protein: CASSFLAGGETQYF

D gene: TRBD2
CDR3 length: 15
clone size: .
J gene: TRBJ2-5
V gene: TRBV9
CDR3 DNA: TGTGCCAGCAGCGTAGCCGGGGGGATTCAAGAGACCCAGTACTTC
CDR3 protein: CASSVAGGIQETQYF

D gene: .
CDR3 length: 14
clone size: .
J gene: TRBJ2-3
V gene: TRBV5-1
CDR3 DNA: TGCGCCAGCAGCTGGACTGGAAGCACAGATACGCAGTATTTT
CDR3 protein: CASSWTGSTDTQYF

D gene: TRBD1
CDR3 length: 15
clone size: .
J gene: TRBJ2-5
V gene: TRBV12-5
CDR3 DNA: TGTGCTAGTGGTTCGGGACAGGGAGGCCAAGAGACCCAGTACTTC
CDR3 protein: CASGSGQGGQETQYF

D gene: TRBD2
CDR3 length: 14
clone size: .
J gene: TRBJ2-2
V gene: TRBV2
CDR3 DNA: TGTGCCAGCAGAGGCGGGGGGCCGGTCGGGGAGCTGTTTTTT
CDR3 protein: CASRGGGPVGELFF

D gene: TRBD2
CDR3 length: 15
clone size: once
J gene: TRBJ2-1
V gene: TRBV11-2
CDR3 DNA: TGTGCCAGCAGCCCCGGGGGGGGGTCCTACAATGAGCAGTTCTTC
CDR3 protein: CASSPGGGSYNEQFF

D gene: .
CDR3 length: 15
clone size: .
J gene: TRBJ2-5
V gene: TRBV5-1
CDR3 DNA: TGCGCCAGCAGCATCCCGACAGGTCTGGGAGAGACCCAGTACTTC
CDR3 protein: CASSIPTGLGETQYF